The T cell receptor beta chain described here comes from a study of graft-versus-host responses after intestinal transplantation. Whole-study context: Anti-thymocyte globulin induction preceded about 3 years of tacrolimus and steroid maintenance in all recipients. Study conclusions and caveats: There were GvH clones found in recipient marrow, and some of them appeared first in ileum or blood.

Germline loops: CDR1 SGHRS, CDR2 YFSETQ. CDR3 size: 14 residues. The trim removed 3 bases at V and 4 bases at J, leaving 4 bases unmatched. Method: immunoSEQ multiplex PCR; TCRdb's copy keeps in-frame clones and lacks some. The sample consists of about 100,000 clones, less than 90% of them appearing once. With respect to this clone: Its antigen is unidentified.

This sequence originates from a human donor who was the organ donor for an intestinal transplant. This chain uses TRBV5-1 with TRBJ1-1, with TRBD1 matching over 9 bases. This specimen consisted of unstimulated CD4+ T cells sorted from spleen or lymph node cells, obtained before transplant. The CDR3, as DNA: TGCGCCAGCAGCTCCGGGACAGGGCCCACTGAAGCTTTCTTT. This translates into CASSSGTGPTEAFF.